This TCR beta chain was identified during a study of blood T cell repertoires in COVID-19. Across the study: PBMCs, B-cell-depleted T cells, or T cells were the source of the cDNA or gDNA that made up the material.

The assay was immunoSEQ multiplex PCR, and TCRdb's table has in-frame clones only and misses some. The table lists 350,000 to 500,000 clones, more than 70% of them singletons, with roughly 1.4% in the top ten. Individuals drawn from around 25 US areas were about 18 to 90 years old. Clinical history reported by participants formed the basis on which cohorts were assigned. No more than 2 weeks before study entry, exposed participants had met a case of COVID-19. Germline CDR1 reads GTSNPN; CDR2 reads SVGIG (reference sequence). The V and J ends lost 0 bases and 3 bases respectively, with 9 bases between them. The length of the CDR3 is 13 residues.

This receptor was identified in a woman between 18 and 29 years old who had been exposed to COVID-19. Sequenced input: PBMCs or T cells enriched from blood (not recorded which). V usage is TRBV30 and J usage is TRBJ2-7, with D possibly matching TRBD1 (6 bases). In DNA form, the CDR3 reads TGTGCCTGGAGTGTACGGACAGACTACGAGCAGTACTTC. Translating gives CAWSVRTDYEQYF.